The 21 T cell receptor beta chains below all came from one sample that was sequenced in a study of Graves' ophthalmopathy and Graves' hyperthyroidism. Amplification from RNA transcripts yielded the TCR beta CDR3 regions. First-round RT-PCR with HTBI primers preceded a second-round multiplex PCR. TCRdb passed the multiplex PCR reads through MiXCR, listing each CDR3 protein once. The sample has around 600,000 distinct CDR3 sequences, roughly 41% seen once; the top ten hold over 2.5%. Sequencing was performed on peripheral blood. The receptors were sampled from an adult man with Graves' ophthalmopathy.

This clonotype was seen at least ten times. The chain combines TRBV7-9 with TRBJ1-1; 7 positions match TRBD1. The J segment lost 1 base and the V segment lost 2 bases, leaving 7 bases of the junction unmatched. Germline CDR1 SEHNR, CDR2 FQNEAQ (reference sequence). This CDR3 comprises 16 residues. CDR3 residues: CASSLTGQMPNTEAFF. CDR3 DNA: TGTGCCAGCAGCTTAACGGGACAGATGCCGAACACTGAAGCTTTCTTT.

This chain joins TRBV12-3 or TRBV12-4 and TRBJ1-4; TRBD1 agrees at 7 bases. Trimming took 0 bases from V and 7 from J; bases not matched to a gene: 8. The CDR3 runs 16 residues. The CDR3 DNA sequence: TGTGCCAGCAGTTTAGCGCTAGGGGGCGGAGGTGAAAAACTGTTTTTT. It is translated as CASSLALGGGGEKLFF.

Worth noting for this clonotype: Being one base from a much bigger clone, this may be a read error. The chain couples TRBV10-3 to TRBJ1-1; the D gene is possibly TRBD1 (6 bases). Germline V gives CDR1 ENHRY, CDR2 SYGVKD. The CDR3 covers 15 residues. The ends were cut back, 6 bases at V and 1 base at J, with 15 bases in the middle. This chain's CDR3 is CAIREAGTRNTEAFF. In DNA, the CDR3 is TGTGCCATCAGGGAAGCCGGGACAAGGAACACTGAAGCTTTCTTT.

V usage is TRBV29-1 and J usage is TRBJ2-6; a weak D match, TRBD2 (6 bases). The V end lost 8 bases, the J end lost 1 base, and 12 bases lay between the germline ends. Germline V gene lookup returns CDR1 SQVTM and CDR2 ANQGSEA. The CDR3 length is 14 residues. The CDR3: CSSRGLSGANVLTF. The CDR3 nucleotides are TGCAGCAGCCGGGGGTTGTCTGGGGCCAACGTCCTGACTTTC.

This clonotype has ten or more counts. The chain couples TRBV20-1 to TRBJ1-5, with D possibly being TRBD1 (5 bases). The V end was cut by 3 bases, the J end by 1 base, with 10 bases between. Germline CDR1 is DFQATT and CDR2 is SNEGSKA (reference sequence). The CDR3 extends over 14 amino acids. In nucleotides, the CDR3 is TGCAGTGCTAGTGCTGGGGCGAGCAATCAGCCCCAGCATTTT. This gives the protein CSASAGASNQPQHF.

This clonotype has ten or more counts. The V gene is TRBV12-3 or TRBV12-4, the J gene TRBJ2-7, with 7 bases that match TRBD2. There are 12 residues in the CDR3. The trim removed 7 bases at V and 3 bases at J, leaving 3 bases unmatched. The CDR3 nucleotides are TGTGCCAGCAAGGCTAGCGGCTACGAGCAGTACTTC. Amino acids: CASKASGYEQYF.

V usage is TRBV5-4 and J usage is TRBJ1-1, with TRBD1 matching 7 bases. This CDR3 has 14 amino acids. CDR1 and CDR2 from the germline V gene are SGHNT and YYREEE (reference sequence). V trimming: 5 bases; J trimming: 1 base; junction bases outside the gene matches: 5. CDR3 DNA: TGTGCCAGCAGAAACAGGGGAAAGAACACTGAAGCTTTCTTT. Protein: CASRNRGKNTEAFF.

The V and J genes are TRBV2 and TRBJ2-7; weak D call: TRBD1 (6 bases). V lost 11 bases and J lost 5, with 19 bases in between. CDR1 is SNHLY, CDR2 FYNNEI, per germline. The CDR3 is 13 residues long. For the CDR3, the DNA is TGTGCCGGCCAGGGGATTACAGGTAACGAGCAGTACTTC. Its translation is CAGQGITGNEQYF.

This clonotype was detected ten times or more. The J gene is TRBJ2-7, the V gene TRBV5-1; D might be TRBD1 (5 bases). Germline V lookup: CDR1 SGHRS, CDR2 YFSETQ. Between the trimmed V and J ends, which lost 0 bases and 3 bases, there was a span of 13 bases. CDR3 length: 15 residues. CDR3 coding DNA: TGCGCCAGCAGCTTGGTGGTCCCCGACAGCTACGAGCAGTACTTC. Its protein is CASSLVVPDSYEQYF.

At least ten counts were recorded for this clonotype. V is TRBV15 and J is TRBJ1-4; TRBD1 matches at 8 bases. This CDR3 region has 15 residues. J gave up 3 bases and V 3 bases, and 3 bases lay outside the gene matches. Looked up from germline, CDR1 is LNHNV and CDR2 is YYDKDF (reference sequence). The CDR3 sequence is CATSRMTGANEKLFF. The DNA of the CDR3 is TGTGCCACCAGCAGGATGACAGGGGCTAATGAAAAACTGTTTTTT.

This clonotype was observed a few times. The chain uses TRBV12-3 or TRBV12-4 and TRBJ1-2; 9 bases are a match to TRBD1. The CDR3 is 17 residues long. V was clipped by 5 bases and J by 3 bases; unmatched bases: 13. The CDR3 nucleotides are TGTGCCAGCAGTCCCTTACCGGGACAGGGTGTTTACTATGGCTACACCTTC. It codes for CASSPLPGQGVYYGYTF.

Details on this clonotype: A read error is possible here, since a much larger clone lies one base away. The chain carries TRBV9 and TRBJ2-5; D is unclear. The germline V gene has CDR1 SGDLS and CDR2 YYNGEE. CDR3 size: 13 residues. The CDR3 here is CASSHWNQGTQYF. The CDR3 DNA follows: TGTGCCAGCAGCCACTGGAACCAAGGGACCCAGTACTTC.

The genes are TRBV19 and TRBJ1-1; 7 positions match TRBD1. The CDR3 consists of 12 residues. Germline CDR1 LNHDA, CDR2 SQIVND (reference sequence). Trimming at V came to 4 bases and at J to 6 bases, leaving 2 bases not matched to a gene. This CDR3 is CASSTTGAEAFF. The CDR3 bases are TGTGCCAGTAGTACCACAGGGGCTGAAGCTTTCTTT.

This clonotype was found many times. The chain has TRBV11-2 and TRBJ2-5; TRBD1 aligns across 8 bases. CDR1 and CDR2 (germline): SGHAT, FQNNGV. V was pared by 3 bases and J by 5 bases, with 5 bases of the junction left unmatched. This CDR3 region has 14 residues. The CDR3 loop is CASSFRQGAETQYF. The CDR3 region has the DNA TGTGCCAGCAGCTTCCGGCAGGGGGCTGAGACCCAGTACTTC. Filled out from reference TRBV11-2 and TRBJ2-5, the complete variable domain reads EAGVAQSPRYKIIEKRQSVAFWCNPISGHATLYWYQQILGQGPKLLIQFQNNGVVDDSQLPKDRFSAERLKGVDSTLKIQPAKLEDSAVYLCASSFRQGAETQYFGPGTRLLVL.

This clonotype was found many times. V and J are TRBV9 and TRBJ2-6; tentative D call: TRBD1 (5 bases). V was pared by 3 bases and J by 8 bases, with 12 bases between. CDR1 and CDR2 from the germline V gene are SGDLS and YYNGEE. This CDR3 has 14 amino acids. The CDR3 nucleotides are TGTGCCAGCAGCGGAGAGGACAACCCCAACGTCCTGACTTTC. It encodes CASSGEDNPNVLTF.

This chain joins TRBV7-9 and TRBJ2-5; 9 nucleotides match TRBD2. With 5 bases clipped from V and 5 bases from J, the junction kept 9 bases outside the gene matches. CDR3 length equals 15 residues. Germline V gives CDR1 SEHNR, CDR2 FQNEAQ (reference sequence). CDR3 loop: CASSDTGTSMETQYF. The CDR3 DNA follows: TGTGCCAGCAGCGATACCGGGACTAGCATGGAGACCCAGTACTTC.

The chain combines TRBV10-2 with TRBJ1-6; D unresolved. Germline CDR1 WSHSY, CDR2 SAAADI. The CDR3 covers 13 residues. V shed 6 bases and J shed 7 bases, with 10 bases lying between them. The CDR3 loop is CASRADPNSPLHF. CDR3 DNA: TGCGCCAGCAGAGCGGACCCAAATTCACCCCTCCACTTT.

The chain uses TRBV10-3 and TRBJ1-2; D is perhaps TRBD1 (5 bases). V shed 4 bases and J shed 7 bases, with 16 bases lying between them. The CDR3 covers 14 residues. Germline V gene data show CDR1 as ENHRY and CDR2 as SYGVKD. The CDR3 nucleotides read TGTGCCATCAGTGCCCTTCAGGGTCTGGGTGGCTACACCTTC. Residues: CAISALQGLGGYTF.

The chain combines TRBV7-9 with TRBJ1-1; 8 bases align to TRBD1. CDR1 and CDR2 (germline): SEHNR, FQNEAQ (reference sequence). V was clipped by 2 bases and J by 4 bases; unmatched bases: 12. This CDR3 region has 17 residues. The CDR3 loop is CASSLSSQGAYGTEAFF. The CDR3 bases are TGTGCCAGCAGCTTATCTAGTCAGGGGGCGTATGGCACTGAAGCTTTCTTT.

The rearrangement uses TRBV20-1 and TRBJ1-1; D is possibly TRBD1 (5 bases). V was cut by 5 bases and J by 1 base, with 11 bases left in between. This CDR3 spans 13 amino acids. Germline V gives CDR1 DFQATT, CDR2 SNEGSKA (reference sequence). This CDR3 reads CSALGGGNTEAFF. In DNA form, the CDR3 reads TGCAGTGCTTTGGGGGGAGGGAACACTGAAGCTTTCTTT.

The table lists this clonotype with many counts. CDR3 in DNA: TGTGCCAGCAGCCTATGGGCCCAAGAGCAGTACTTC. Protein product: CASSLWAQEQYF. This rearrangement joins TRBV7-2 to TRBJ2-7; no reliable D call. V was pared by 5 bases and J by 7 bases, with 12 bases between. This CDR3 spans 12 amino acids. CDR1 is SGHTA, CDR2 FQGNSA, per germline.